Detailed here is one TCR beta chain. What it binds is unknown. This sample was taken from a study of blood T cells in healthy people across ages. Study-level points and caveats: Changes seen in expanded clonotypes were possibly confounded by donor CMV status left unknown. Age showed a roughly linear inverse relationship with TCR beta diversity per million T cells.

The authors extracted at least 5.5 micrograms of total RNA per sample. Germline-derived CDR1 and CDR2 are SGHTA and FQGNSA. The CDR3 is 14 residues long. V shed 6 bases and J shed 3 bases, with 14 bases lying between them. Combining a sample-barcoded 5' primer with a J-beta primer mix, a second PCR ran for roughly 7 to 11 cycles. Each cDNA molecule received a tag from a template-switch adaptor that had 12 random nucleotides. TCRdb used MiXCR to reprocess the 5' RACE reads, holding one entry per CDR3 protein. The top ten hold 7.7% of the sample, which has roughly 1,700,000 distinct CDR3 sequences, under 30% seen once.

Sequenced material: blood. This sequence originates from a woman aged 30 to 39 in good health. This chain uses TRBV7-2 with TRBJ1-1, with a tentative D call TRBD1 (6 bases). The CDR3 coding sequence is TGTGCCAGCAGGCGAGGACAGCAGGACACTGAAGCTTTCTTT. The encoded protein is CASRRGQQDTEAFF.